This TCR beta chain is drawn from a study of shared clonotypes between healthy human individuals. The input for sorted-subset replicate PCRs was approximately 200 ng DNA, tens of thousands of T cell genomes. Under the authors' procedure: Without quality scores, immunoSEQ junctional reads could not be filtered like full-length reads. Method: immunoSEQ multiplex PCR; TCRdb's copy keeps in-frame clones and lacks some. For V, J and clone size, that table is used; D and trimming come from the DNA. This sample has approximately 98,000 clones, with roughly 70% found just once. Donors had no recently reported acute infections or vaccinations and were HIV-negative. Pooled CD45RO+ cells and CCR7-negative CD45RA+ TemRA cells made up CD8 memory. This receptor was identified in a woman in her twenties or thirties in good health. The material sequenced was memory CD8+ T cells sorted from blood. As to subset: CD45RO+ cells pooled with CCR7-negative TemRA cells.

CDR3 loop: CASSGAGRHNEQFF. CDR3 bases: TGCGCCAGCAGCGGGGCAGGACGGCACAATGAGCAGTTCTTC. The rearrangement links TRBV4-1 to TRBJ2-1, with a weak D call TRBD1 (5 bases). The V and J ends lost 5 bases and 5 bases respectively, with 13 bases between them. CDR1 is MGHRA, CDR2 YSYEKL, per germline. The CDR3 loop spans 14 amino acids.